The sequence of this T cell receptor (beta chain) was determined in a study of T cell repertoires in ileal Crohn's disease. Study-wide background: Postoperative therapy was given to about half: roughly 11 thiopurines, 15 to 20 anti-TNF agents.

Measured with immunoSEQ multiplex PCR; TCRdb has only the in-frame clones, and not every one. The sample holds 14,000 or so clones, about 73% seen once. Germline V CDR1 and CDR2: SGHRS, YFSETQ. This CDR3 spans 14 amino acids. With 3 bases removed from V and 3 bases from J, the gap between germline ends came to 11 bases. Source material: ileal tissue. The genes are TRBV5-1 and TRBJ2-3; possibly TRBD1 or TRBD2 for D (5 bases each). This receptor was obtained from an adult with Crohn's disease. This CDR3 reads CASSWDAQTDTQYF. As DNA, the CDR3 is TGCGCCAGCAGCTGGGACGCCCAGACAGATACGCAGTATTTT.